What follows are 23 T cell receptor beta chains derived from one specimen sequenced in a study of shared clonotypes between healthy human individuals. Profiling relied on immunoSEQ multiplex PCR, and the TCRdb table lists in-frame clones only, not all of them. The sample holds a few million clones, over 85% seen once. The sample comprised naive CD4+ T cells from PBMCs. Subset in this sample: CD45RA+ positively selected. These receptors all come from a man aged 18 to 29 in good health. Some clones in this sample may be carry-over from other donors' samples.

The chain combines TRBV25-1 with TRBJ2-7; D unclear. Trimming cost V 3 bases and J 1 base, with 13 bases left between them. This CDR3 is built from 15 residues. In germline, CDR1 is MGHDK, CDR2 SYGVNS. The CDR3 spells CASSEGMGRSYEQYF. The DNA for the CDR3 is TGTGCCAGCAGTGAGGGCATGGGAAGATCCTACGAGCAGTACTTC.

This clone was detected only once. V is TRBV20-1 and J is TRBJ2-5; D call uncertain. The CDR3 contains 10 residues. The V end lost 7 bases, the J end lost 13 bases, and 16 bases lay between the germline ends. Germline values: CDR1 DFQATT, CDR2 SNEGSKA (reference sequence). The CDR3 nucleotides are TGCAGTGTTCTTGGACCCACGCGGTACTTC. It codes for CSVLGPTRYF.

CDR3 residues: CASGSAVAGTDTQYF. The CDR3 DNA sequence: TGCGCCAGCGGATCCGCCGTAGCGGGAACAGATACGCAGTATTTT. V usage is TRBV5-1 and J usage is TRBJ2-3; 8 bases map to TRBD2. Trimming cost V 7 bases and J 3 bases; bases outside gene matches: 10. The length of the CDR3 is 15 residues. Germline CDR1 and CDR2: SGHRS and YFSETQ.

This sequence joins TRBV5-1 and TRBJ2-3; the D is unclear. V shed 1 base and J shed 1 base, with 7 bases lying between them. This CDR3 is 14 amino acids long. Germline V gene lookup returns CDR1 SGHRS and CDR2 YFSETQ. The CDR3 sequence is CASSLSWGTDTQYF. The DNA of the CDR3 is TGCGCCAGCAGCTTGAGTTGGGGCACAGATACGCAGTATTTT.

This clone was detected once. The chain employs TRBV28 and TRBJ2-7; the D is unclear. CDR3 length: 12 residues. Trimming left V 6 bases short and J 6 bases short, with 12 bases between. The germline V gene encodes CDR1 MDHEN and CDR2 SYDVKM. DNA for the CDR3: TGTGCCAGCAGGGCTCCCTTGGGCGAGCAGTACTTC. It is translated as CASRAPLGEQYF.

V and J are TRBV25-1 and TRBJ2-1; 7 nucleotides match TRBD2. The CDR3 consists of 16 residues. Germline V lookup: CDR1 MGHDK, CDR2 SYGVNS. V shed 3 bases and J 2 bases; nucleotides not matched to a gene: 7. DNA of the CDR3: TGTGCCAGCAGTGAGGGAGGGCTGGTCACCTACAATGAGCAGTTCTTC. This translates into CASSEGGLVTYNEQFF.

This clone was detected only once. The rearrangement joins TRBV7-9 to TRBJ2-7; D remains ambiguous. Trimming removed 4 bases from V and 5 bases from J, with 12 bases in between. The CDR3 has 13 amino acids. Germline-derived CDR1 and CDR2 are SEHNR and FQNEAQ (reference sequence). The CDR3 loop is CASSSPVPNEQYF. The DNA of the CDR3 is TGTGCCAGCAGCTCGCCAGTACCCAACGAGCAGTACTTC.

This rearrangement joins TRBV4-1 to TRBJ2-7, with TRBD2 matching over 7 bases. The CDR3 has 16 residues. The V gene end was trimmed by 0 bases and the J gene end by 4 bases; junction bases not matched to a gene: 9. Germline assignment: CDR1 MGHRA and CDR2 YSYEKL. The CDR3 is CASSQDRGGSTYEQYF. The CDR3 coding sequence is TGCGCCAGCAGCCAAGATAGGGGCGGGAGCACATACGAGCAGTACTTC.

The chain recombines TRBV2 with TRBJ2-7; 10 nucleotides match TRBD1. CDR1 and CDR2 (germline): SNHLY, FYNNEI. The CDR3 contains 13 residues. Trimming took 5 bases from V and 7 from J; bases not matched to a gene: 5. The DNA for the CDR3 is TGTGCCAGCAGTACCGACAGGGGGCGAGAGCAGTACTTC. Its translation: CASSTDRGREQYF.

This chain joins TRBV9 and TRBJ2-7; no firm D call. V was trimmed by 4 bases and J by 7 bases, leaving 15 bases between them. Looked up from germline, CDR1 is SGDLS and CDR2 is YYNGEE. The CDR3 loop spans 13 amino acids. CDR3: CASSSTPFEEQYF. The CDR3 region has the DNA TGTGCCAGCAGCTCCACCCCTTTTGAGGAGCAGTACTTC. Supplemented by reference TRBV9 and TRBJ2-7, the full variable domain reads DSGVTQTPKHLITATGQRVTLRCSPRSGDLSVYWYQQSLDQGLQFLIQYYNGEERAKGNILERFSAQQFPDLHSELNLSSLELGDSALYFCASSSTPFEEQYFGPGTRLTVT.

The chain carries TRBV5-1 and TRBJ2-2; 8 bases match TRBD2. The V segment lost 3 bases and the J segment 3 bases; nucleotides outside the gene matches: 4. This CDR3 region has 15 residues. The germline gives CDR1 SGHRS, CDR2 YFSETQ. The CDR3 DNA is TGCGCCAGCAGCTCCGGGAGGGCCGACACCGGGGAGCTGTTTTTT. Its protein is CASSSGRADTGELFF.

The chain uses TRBV7-9 and TRBJ1-2; D is ambiguous. Trimming cost V 8 bases and J 4 bases, with 17 bases left between them. Germline CDR1 and CDR2: SEHNR and FQNEAQ (reference sequence). There are 14 residues in the CDR3. CDR3 amino acids: CASGLAVVGYGYTF. In DNA, the CDR3 is TGTGCCAGCGGCCTCGCGGTAGTCGGCTATGGCTACACCTTC. The variable domain in full, with the rest retrieved from reference TRBV7-9 and TRBJ1-2, is DTGVSQNPRHKITKRGQNVTFRCDPISEHNRLYWYRQTLGQGPEFLTYFQNEAQLEKSRLLSDRFSAERPKGSFSTLEIQRTEQGDSAMYLCASGLAVVGYGYTFGSGTRLTVV.

This chain joins TRBV5-5 and TRBJ1-5, with 9 bases aligning to TRBD1. Germline-derived CDR1 and CDR2 are SGHKS and YYEKEE (reference sequence). This CDR3 is built from 19 residues. V was pared by 4 bases and J by 4 bases, with 18 bases of the junction left unmatched. The DNA for the CDR3 is TGTGCCAGCAGCCTCAACCCGGGACAGGGTCTAAATTGGAATCAGCCCCAGCATTTT. Translation: CASSLNPGQGLNWNQPQHF.

The V call is TRBV12-5, the J call TRBJ2-7; 8 bases map to TRBD2. Unmatched junction bases numbered 12, after V lost 2 bases and J lost 0 bases. CDR1 and CDR2 (germline): LGHNT, FRNRAP. The CDR3 covers 18 residues. CDR3: CASGLTSGVAGSSYEQYF. The CDR3 DNA follows: TGTGCTAGTGGTTTGACATCGGGGGTAGCGGGGAGCTCCTACGAGCAGTACTTC. The full variable domain, completed using reference TRBV12-5 and TRBJ2-7, is DARVTQTPRHKVTEMGQEVTMRCQPILGHNTVFWYRQTMMQGLELLAYFRNRAPLDDSGMPKDRFSAEMPDATLATLKIQPSEPRDSAVYFCASGLTSGVAGSSYEQYFGPGTRLTVT.

This sequence joins TRBV28 and TRBJ2-6; tentatively, D is TRBD2 (6 bases). V lost 3 bases, J lost 0 bases, and 15 bases lay in between. The CDR3 has 18 residues. CDR1 and CDR2 (germline): MDHEN, SYDVKM. For the CDR3, the DNA is TGTGCCAGCAGTTTCCTCGGGGGAGGTCTCTCTGGGGCCAACGTCCTGACTTTC. It specifies CASSFLGGGLSGANVLTF.

The V and J genes are TRBV28 and TRBJ1-3, with no clear D. The CDR3 has 16 residues. Trimming took off 5 bases at V and 4 bases at J, with 18 bases between the two ends. Per the germline V gene, CDR1 is MDHEN and CDR2 is SYDVKM. As DNA, the CDR3 is TGTGCCAGCAGTCCCGGTTGGGCAATCTCAGGAAACACCATATATTTT. Translating gives CASSPGWAISGNTIYF.

The chain recombines TRBV30 with TRBJ2-3; 9 bases line up with TRBD2. The CDR3 runs 10 residues. Trimming cost V 7 bases and J 14 bases; bases outside gene matches: 7. Per the germline V gene, CDR1 is GTSNPN and CDR2 is SVGIG (reference sequence). The CDR3, as DNA: TGTGCCTTACAGCGGGGGGTTATGTATTTT. It encodes CALQRGVMYF.

This rearrangement joins TRBV2 to TRBJ2-7, with 8 bases that match TRBD1. The CDR3 sequence is 13 residues long. Germline trimming cut 5 bases from V and 3 bases from J; bases unmatched to any gene: 3. Germline CDR1 is SNHLY and CDR2 is FYNNEI. CDR3 amino acids: CASSRDRSYEQYF. CDR3 coding DNA: TGTGCCAGCAGTCGGGACAGGAGCTACGAGCAGTACTTC.

This chain links TRBV7-2 with TRBJ2-5; 7 nucleotides match TRBD2. The V segment lost 3 bases and the J segment 3 bases; nucleotides outside the gene matches: 7. CDR1 is SGHTA and CDR2 is FQGNSA in the germline V gene. The CDR3 length is 15 residues. DNA for the CDR3: TGTGCCAGCAGCTTTCAGGCTAGCGGAGAAGAGACCCAGTACTTC. Encoded protein: CASSFQASGEETQYF.

The chain links TRBV6-6 to TRBJ1-4; 8 nucleotides agree with TRBD1. This CDR3 is built from 15 residues. V shed 2 bases and J 6 bases; nucleotides not matched to a gene: 5. Per germline, CDR1 MNHNY and CDR2 SVGAGI (reference sequence). DNA of the CDR3: TGTGCCAGCAGTTACGGCAGGGGGCTGGATGAAAAACTGTTTTTT. Residues: CASSYGRGLDEKLFF.

The rearrangement uses TRBV28 and TRBJ1-4; no reliable D call. The CDR3 sequence is 14 residues long. Trimming took 2 bases from V and 8 from J, leaving 12 bases between them. Germline values: CDR1 MDHEN, CDR2 SYDVKM. The CDR3 region has the DNA TGTGCCAGCAGTTTACAGGAAATCACGGAAAAACTGTTTTTT. Amino acids: CASSLQEITEKLFF.

J is TRBJ2-3 and V is TRBV27; D might be TRBD1 or TRBD2, each matching 5 bases. Trimming took off 6 bases at V and 2 bases at J, with 15 bases between the two ends. In germline, CDR1 is MNHEY, CDR2 SMNVEV (reference sequence). The CDR3 has 15 residues. CDR3 in amino acids: CASRLGPKHTDTQYF. The CDR3 bases are TGTGCCAGCAGACTGGGACCTAAACACACAGATACGCAGTATTTT.

This clone was seen only once. V gene TRBV10-1 combines with J gene TRBJ1-1; D is uncertain. V was cut by 8 bases and J by 1 base, with 11 bases left in between. The CDR3 totals 13 residues. The germline V gene encodes CDR1 WNHNN and CDR2 SYGVQD (reference sequence). The CDR3 loop is CASSSGTNTEAFF. The CDR3 nucleotides are TGCGCCAGCTCGTCTGGTACGAACACTGAAGCTTTCTTT.